The sequence of this T cell receptor (beta chain) was determined in a study of cytomegalovirus exposure and HLA in healthy donors. The V gene end was trimmed by 2 bases and the J gene end by 1 base; junction bases not matched to a gene: 1. The CDR3 length is 16 residues. CDR1 is LNHNV, CDR2 YYDKDF, per germline (reference sequence). This PCR relied on a set of 60 Vbeta primers and 13 Jbeta primers. Only in-frame clones appear in the TCRdb table, and some are missing; sequencing was by immunoSEQ multiplex PCR. Of around 120,000 clones in the sample, less than 65% were seen once. This receptor was obtained from a man aged 35-49 years in good health and CMV-seropositive. What was sequenced was PBMCs. The V gene is TRBV15, the J gene TRBJ2-3; 12 bases fit TRBD2. CDR3 amino acids: CATSRRLAGGTDTQYF. For the CDR3, the DNA is TGTGCCACCAGCAGACGACTAGCGGGGGGCACAGATACGCAGTATTTT. Together with reference TRBV15 and TRBJ2-3, the CDR3 gives the full variable domain: DAMVIQNPRYQVTQFGKPVTLSCSQTLNHNVMYWYQQKSSQAPKLLFHYYDKDFNNEADTPDNFQSRRPNTSFCFLDIRSPGLGDTAMYLCATSRRLAGGTDTQYFGPGTRLTVL.